This T cell receptor (beta chain) was recovered during a study of T-cell reconstitution after alpha-beta-depleted transplantation in children. V lost 3 bases to trimming and J lost 11 bases, with 11 bases between them. CDR3 length: 12 residues. At least ten counts were recorded for this clonotype. A TCRbeta library incorporating unique molecular identifiers was prepared. TCRdb analysed the PCR reads with MiXCR anew, one entry per CDR3 protein. The sample lists hundreds of thousands of distinct CDR3 sequences; under 15% were seen once. The chain is built from TRBV12-3 or TRBV12-4 and TRBJ2-4; tentatively, D is TRBD1 or TRBD2 (6 bases each). This TCR came from a girl aged 2 to 10 with congenital amegakaryocytic thrombocytopenia, due to receive a stem cell transplant. Sequences were derived from PBMCs, sampled before TCRalphabeta/CD19-depleted stem cell transplant. The CDR3, as DNA: TGTGCCAGCAGTTTCTGGGGGGCGGTTCAGTACTTC. Translating it yields CASSFWGAVQYF.